These T cell receptor beta chains were read from a single sample in a study of blood T cell repertoires in COVID-19. This table comes from immunoSEQ multiplex PCR, and its TCRdb copy is limited to in-frame clones, with some not included. Found here are 140,000 to 150,000 clones, more than 80% of them singletons; the top ten hold over 10%. Sequencing input: peripheral blood. These receptors were taken from a man younger than 35 with COVID-19, enrolled during active disease. The CDR3 runs from the conserved cysteine through the conserved F or W.

TRBV27	TRBJ2-7	CASSLSELAGESEQYF
TRBV10-1	TRBJ1-6	CASSEARGNSPLHF
TRBV4-1	TRBJ2-3	CASSQVRGLVGDTQYF
TRBV6-5	TRBJ1-1	CASSTVRDTEAFF
TRBV15	TRBJ2-1	CATSRDPGQWEQFF
TRBV27	TRBJ2-5	CASSFRGQGETQYF
TRBV2	TRBJ1-2	CASRPDTNYGYTF
TRBV11-2	TRBJ2-3	CASSLDYEREPDTQYF
TRBV19	TRBJ2-1	CASSIVGAYNEQFF
TRBV28	TRBJ1-5	CASSLGRGLGQPQHF
TRBV28	TRBJ1-6	CAGGGSSYNSPLHF
TRBV29-1	TRBJ2-1	CSVVGAGSYNEQFF
TRBV24-1	TRBJ2-1	CATSDPMGGQGSHNEQFF
TRBV6-5	TRBJ1-3	CASSTGEAGNTIYF
TRBV5-4	TRBJ2-3	CASSSRTGINRTQYF
TRBV6-2/TRBV6-3	TRBJ2-6	CASSYWDRRISGANVLTF
TRBV9	TRBJ2-2	CASSVVQGASTGELFF
TRBV7-9	TRBJ2-7	CASTGTTYEQYF
TRBV28	TRBJ2-1	CASSLLFNEQFF
TRBV10-1	TRBJ1-1	CASSGENTEAFF